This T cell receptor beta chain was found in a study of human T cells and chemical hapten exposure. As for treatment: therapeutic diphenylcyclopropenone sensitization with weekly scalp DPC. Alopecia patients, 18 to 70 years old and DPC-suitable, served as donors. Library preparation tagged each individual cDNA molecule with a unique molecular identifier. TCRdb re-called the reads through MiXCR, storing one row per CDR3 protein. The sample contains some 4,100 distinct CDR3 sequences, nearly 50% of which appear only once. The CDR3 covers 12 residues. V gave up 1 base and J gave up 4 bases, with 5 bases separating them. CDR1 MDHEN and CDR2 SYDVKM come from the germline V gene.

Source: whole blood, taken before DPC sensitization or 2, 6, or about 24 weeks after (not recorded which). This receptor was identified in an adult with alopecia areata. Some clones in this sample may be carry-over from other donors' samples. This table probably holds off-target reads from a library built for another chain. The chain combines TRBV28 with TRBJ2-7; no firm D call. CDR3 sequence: CASSLLEYEQYF. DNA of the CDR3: TGTGCCAGCAGTTTATTGGAGTACGAGCAGTACTTC.